Here is one TCR beta chain with its context. These data come from a study of blood T cell repertoires in COVID-19. Study-level information: Donors in the United States, Italy and Spain gave samples during acute or convalescent COVID-19. T cells, B-cell-depleted T cells, or PBMCs supplied cDNA or gDNA.

The length of the CDR3 is 14 residues. Deletions cut 3 bases from V and 0 bases from J, with 8 bases between. Germline CDR1 GTSNPN, CDR2 SVGIG (reference sequence). In assigning cohorts, the study relied on participant-reported clinical history. What the recovered Cohort 3 donors had was two negative PCRs, clearance, or symptom resolution. The assay was immunoSEQ multiplex PCR, and TCRdb's table has in-frame clones only and misses some. The sample has 250,000 to 300,000 clones, 85% to 90% seen once. The receptor was isolated from a man in his late teens or twenties who had recovered from COVID-19. This sequence joins TRBV30 and TRBJ1-4; D might be TRBD1 (5 bases). Material for sequencing was PBMCs or T cells enriched from blood (not recorded which). CDR3 protein: CAWRGPATNEKLFF. The DNA for the CDR3 is TGTGCCTGGAGGGGGCCTGCAACTAATGAAAAACTGTTTTTT.